A selection of T cell receptor beta chains follows, all from one sample in a study of T cells expressing NK-cell markers. One entry per CDR3 protein, without DNA, is what TCRdb gives after re-calling the 5' RACE reads. The sample data list under 200,000 distinct CDR3 sequences. The source material was blood T cells: a sorted CD56 or NKG2C T cell subset, CD4+ or CD8+ T cells, or bulk PBMC T cells (not recorded which). Every receptor here comes from a woman aged 18 to 69 in good health. Both conserved end residues are part of each CDR3.

V: TRBV7-9
J: TRBJ2-7
CDR3: CASSPPGDMVYEQYF

V: TRBV3-1
J: TRBJ2-4
CDR3: CASSQRTGSKNIQYF

V: TRBV5-6
J: TRBJ2-3
CDR3: CASSLLRGNTDTQYF

V: TRBV5-4
J: TRBJ2-5
CDR3: CASSLVLAGQETQYF

V: TRBV10-3
J: TRBJ2-7
CDR3: CAISEHTSGSIGLYEQYF

V: TRBV5-1
J: TRBJ2-7
CDR3: CASSPWRGEGYEQYF

V: TRBV11-1
J: TRBJ2-7
CDR3: CASSFSGTFPYEQYF

V: TRBV7-9
J: TRBJ2-2
CDR3: CASSGTGLKTGELFF

V: TRBV7-8
J: TRBJ1-5
CDR3: CASSLGGRTNNQPQHF

V: TRBV2
J: TRBJ1-3
CDR3: CASSVSGGSGNTIYF

V: TRBV7-3
J: TRBJ2-3
CDR3: CASSVTRDESDTQYF

V: TRBV3-1
J: TRBJ1-1
CDR3: CASSRNPAGDTEAFF

V: TRBV27
J: TRBJ1-2
CDR3: CASSMTGYYGYTF

V: TRBV20-1
J: TRBJ2-1
CDR3: CSAPSGTGSNEQFF

V: TRBV6-2/TRBV6-3
J: TRBJ2-7
CDR3: CASSYLGEQYF

V: TRBV6-5
J: TRBJ2-1
CDR3: CASSYLISGGVSGQFF

V: TRBV2
J: TRBJ2-7
CDR3: CASGVSVEQYF

V: TRBV5-1
J: TRBJ2-3
CDR3: CASSPTLAGGFTDTQYF

V: TRBV5-1
J: TRBJ1-5
CDR3: CASSLEAGGKPQHF

V: TRBV5-1
J: TRBJ1-1
CDR3: CASSFNEGGTEAFF

V: TRBV12-3/TRBV12-4
J: TRBJ2-3
CDR3: CASSSWTSGGRSTDTQYF

V: TRBV5-1
J: TRBJ1-1
CDR3: CASSFRGDGTEAFF

V: TRBV20-1
J: TRBJ2-7
CDR3: CSASRGLAGVYEQYF

V: TRBV2
J: TRBJ1-2
CDR3: CASRAGGPATGIYGYTF

V: TRBV7-8
J: TRBJ2-2
CDR3: CASSSGTGEYGELFF

V: TRBV30
J: TRBJ1-4
CDR3: CAWSRDSLGNEKLFF

V: TRBV12-3/TRBV12-4
J: TRBJ1-1
CDR3: CASSLNWGQLSMNTEAFF

V: TRBV27
J: TRBJ2-4
CDR3: CAQMSTGHLKKPTAKNIQYF

V: TRBV12-3/TRBV12-4
J: TRBJ1-6
CDR3: CASSLNRGGSPLHF

V: TRBV7-9
J: TRBJ2-2
CDR3: CASRTGETGELFF

V: TRBV5-1
J: TRBJ1-2
CDR3: CASSRDSFYGYTF

V: TRBV7-3
J: TRBJ2-2
CDR3: CASQGQMGGELFF

V: TRBV10-3
J: TRBJ1-2
CDR3: CAISDTGDGYTF

V: TRBV7-9
J: TRBJ1-1
CDR3: CASSLEAAIFNTEAFF

V: TRBV29-1
J: TRBJ2-7
CDR3: CSVRTGISYEQYF

V: TRBV12-3/TRBV12-4
J: TRBJ1-1
CDR3: CASSLAQSNTEAFF

V: TRBV5-1
J: TRBJ1-1
CDR3: CASSLAATKTEAFF

V: TRBV5-1
J: TRBJ2-3
CDR3: CASSPFSQADTQYF

V: TRBV5-5
J: TRBJ2-5
CDR3: CASSADPTRSGTQYF

V: TRBV7-9
J: TRBJ1-2
CDR3: CASSAWGGGYTF

V: TRBV4-1
J: TRBJ2-3
CDR3: CASSQGLAGATSTDTQYF

V: TRBV28
J: TRBJ1-6
CDR3: CASRPGPTGRYNSPLHF

V: TRBV12-3/TRBV12-4
J: TRBJ2-1
CDR3: CASRTDLNEQFF

V: TRBV5-1
J: TRBJ1-1
CDR3: CASSLVTGGSNTEAFF

V: TRBV6-5
J: TRBJ2-1
CDR3: CASSSSPGYYNEQFF

V: TRBV4-2
J: TRBJ1-5
CDR3: CASSQDWGGGSNRPQHF

V: TRBV15
J: TRBJ2-7
CDR3: CATSRDPDRASEQYF

V: TRBV7-2
J: TRBJ2-6
CDR3: CATPSSPSGANVLTF

V: TRBV4-1
J: TRBJ1-6
CDR3: CASSHRGRDSGSPLHF

V: TRBV7-3
J: TRBJ2-1
CDR3: CASSLILSYNEQFF

V: TRBV5-1
J: TRBJ2-3
CDR3: CASSSPGQSTDTQYF

V: TRBV5-1
J: TRBJ1-1
CDR3: CASKLSTGGGTEAFF

V: TRBV2
J: TRBJ2-5
CDR3: CASTRSQGLGGGETQYF

V: TRBV5-1
J: TRBJ2-1
CDR3: CASSSTGTGTYNEQFF

V: TRBV5-5
J: TRBJ2-7
CDR3: CASSLEGTGIYEQYF

V: TRBV12-3/TRBV12-4
J: TRBJ2-3
CDR3: CASSPLAGGSTDTQYF

V: TRBV28
J: TRBJ2-2
CDR3: CASSGTGPNTGELFF

V: TRBV7-9
J: TRBJ2-7
CDR3: CASSSPLGVFSYEQYF

V: TRBV6-6
J: TRBJ2-2
CDR3: CAGRDTRSGELFF

V: TRBV6-1
J: TRBJ1-5
CDR3: CASSEQEGQPQHF